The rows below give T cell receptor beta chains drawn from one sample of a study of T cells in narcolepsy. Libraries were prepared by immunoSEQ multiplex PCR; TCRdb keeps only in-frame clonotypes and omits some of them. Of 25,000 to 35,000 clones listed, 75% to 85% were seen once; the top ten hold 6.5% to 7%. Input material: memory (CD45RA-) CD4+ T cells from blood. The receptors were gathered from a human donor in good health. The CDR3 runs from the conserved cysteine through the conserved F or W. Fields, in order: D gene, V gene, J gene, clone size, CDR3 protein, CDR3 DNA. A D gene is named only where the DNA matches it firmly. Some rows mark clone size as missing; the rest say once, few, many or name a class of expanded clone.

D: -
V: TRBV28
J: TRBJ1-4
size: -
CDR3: CASSLRGKRVLF
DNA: TGTGCCAGCAGTTTGCGAGGGAAAAGGGTCCTTTTT

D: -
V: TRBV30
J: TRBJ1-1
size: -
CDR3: CAWSVPFMALGRNTEAFF
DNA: TGTGCCTGGAGTGTACCCTTTATGGCGCTTGGGAGGAACACTGAAGCTTTCTTT

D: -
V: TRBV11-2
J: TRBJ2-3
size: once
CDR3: CASGSTDTQYF
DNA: TGTGCCAGCGGGAGCACAGATACGCAGTATTTT

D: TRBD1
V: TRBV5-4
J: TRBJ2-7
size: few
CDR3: CASSVDRGSSILGPQYF
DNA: TGTGCCAGCAGCGTGGACAGGGGATCGTCTATATTGGGCCCGCAGTACTTC

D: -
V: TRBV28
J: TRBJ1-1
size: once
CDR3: CASILSLDGNTEAFF
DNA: TGTGCCAGCATCCTATCTTTAGACGGGAACACTGAAGCTTTCTTT

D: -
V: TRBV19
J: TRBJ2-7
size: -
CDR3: CASSPGGGYEQYF
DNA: TGTGCCAGTAGTCCAGGGGGAGGCTACGAGCAGTACTTC

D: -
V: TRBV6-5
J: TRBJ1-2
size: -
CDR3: CASSLLYNYGYTF
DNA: TGTGCCAGCAGCCTACTCTATAACTATGGCTACACCTTC

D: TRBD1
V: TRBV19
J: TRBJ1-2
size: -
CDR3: CASTPWDRDYGYTF
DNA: TGTGCCAGTACCCCCTGGGACAGAGACTATGGCTACACCTTC

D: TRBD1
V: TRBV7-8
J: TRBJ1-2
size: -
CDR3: CASSLSIRDRRIF
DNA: TGTGCCAGCAGCCTTTCTATTCGGGACAGGAGAATCTTC

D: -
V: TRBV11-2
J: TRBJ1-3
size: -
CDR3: CASSLVDSFSGNTIYF
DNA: TGTGCCAGCAGCTTAGTGGACAGTTTCTCTGGAAACACCATATATTTT

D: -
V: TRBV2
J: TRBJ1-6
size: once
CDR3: CASSVADSNSPLHF
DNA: TGTGCCAGCAGTGTAGCGGACAGTAATTCACCCCTCCACTTT

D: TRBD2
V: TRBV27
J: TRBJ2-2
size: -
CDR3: CASSSDFLAGGPSTGELFF
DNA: TGTGCCAGCAGTTCTGATTTCTTAGCGGGAGGGCCTAGCACCGGGGAGCTGTTTTTT

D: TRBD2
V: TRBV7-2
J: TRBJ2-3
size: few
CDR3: CASSALAGAQYF
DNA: TGTGCCAGCAGCGCCCTAGCGGGGGCGCAGTATTTT

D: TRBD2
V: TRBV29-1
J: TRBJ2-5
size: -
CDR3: CSVVLAGGPVTQYF
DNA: TGCAGCGTTGTACTAGCGGGAGGGCCCGTGACCCAGTACTTC

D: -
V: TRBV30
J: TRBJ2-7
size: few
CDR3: CAWRASPADEQYF
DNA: TGTGCCTGGAGGGCCTCCCCGGCCGACGAGCAGTACTTC

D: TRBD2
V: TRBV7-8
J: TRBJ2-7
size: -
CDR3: CASSFSGRPGEQYF
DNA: TGTGCCAGCAGCTTTAGCGGGAGGCCGGGAGAGCAGTACTTC

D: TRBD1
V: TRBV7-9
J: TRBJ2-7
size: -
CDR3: CASSPTGVHEQYF
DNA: TGTGCCAGCAGCCCTACAGGGGTCCACGAGCAGTACTTC

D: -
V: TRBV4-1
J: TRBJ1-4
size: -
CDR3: CASSQIGLWNEKLFF
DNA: TGCGCCAGCAGCCAGATTGGCCTTTGGAATGAAAAACTGTTTTTT

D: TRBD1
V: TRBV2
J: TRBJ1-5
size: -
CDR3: CASSAQGAEQPQHF
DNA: TGTGCCAGCAGCGCACAGGGGGCAGAGCAGCCCCAGCATTTT

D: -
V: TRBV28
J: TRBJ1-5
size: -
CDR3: CASTPRGTRALGQPQHF
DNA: TGTGCCAGCACCCCGAGGGGGACCAGGGCACTAGGTCAGCCCCAGCATTTT

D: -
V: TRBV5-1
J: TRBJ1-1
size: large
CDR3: CASSTTGDDTEAFF
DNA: TGCGCCAGCAGCACGACAGGAGATGACACTGAAGCTTTCTTT

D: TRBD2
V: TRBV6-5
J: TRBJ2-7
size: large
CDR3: CASSKREGYEQYF
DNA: TGTGCCAGCAGCAAGCGGGAGGGTTACGAGCAGTACTTC

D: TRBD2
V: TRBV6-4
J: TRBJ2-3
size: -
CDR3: CASSETSGLRDTQYF
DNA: TGTGCCAGCAGCGAGACTAGCGGCCTGAGGGATACGCAGTATTTT

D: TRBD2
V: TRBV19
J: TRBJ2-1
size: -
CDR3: CASNPGLAGGGNEQFF
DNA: TGTGCCAGTAATCCCGGACTAGCGGGAGGGGGTAATGAGCAGTTCTTC

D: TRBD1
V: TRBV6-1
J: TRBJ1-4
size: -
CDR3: CASFRQGDNEKLFF
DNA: TGTGCCAGTTTCAGACAGGGGGATAATGAAAAACTGTTTTTT

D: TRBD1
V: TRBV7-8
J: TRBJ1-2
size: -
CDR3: CASSSQGQNNYGYTF
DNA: TGTGCCAGCAGCTCGCAGGGACAGAATAACTATGGCTACACCTTC

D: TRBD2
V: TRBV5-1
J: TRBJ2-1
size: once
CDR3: CASRPLAAPYNEQFF
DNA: TGCGCCAGCAGGCCACTAGCGGCCCCCTACAATGAGCAGTTCTTC

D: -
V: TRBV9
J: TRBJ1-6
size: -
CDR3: CASSKVAENSPLHF
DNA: TGTGCCAGCAGCAAAGTGGCAGAAAATTCACCCCTCCACTTT

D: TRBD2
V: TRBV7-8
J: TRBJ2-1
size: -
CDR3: CASSLTSGRGEQFF
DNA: TGTGCCAGCAGCTTAACTAGCGGGAGGGGTGAGCAGTTCTTC

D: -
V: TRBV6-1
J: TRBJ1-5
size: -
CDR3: CASSEERRQPQHF
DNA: TGTGCCAGCAGTGAAGAACGTCGTCAGCCCCAGCATTTT

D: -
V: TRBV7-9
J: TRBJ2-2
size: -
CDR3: CASSLGGTGELFF
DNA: TGTGCCAGCAGCTTAGGGGGCACCGGGGAGCTGTTTTTT